The 32 T cell receptor beta chains listed next were all sequenced from one sample in a study of T cell clusters in autoimmune cytopenias. TRB was amplified by touch-down multiplex PCR, primer pools A and B combined. TCRdb derives one entry per CDR3 protein from the multiplex PCR reads, leaving out DNA. Recorded for this sample: approximately 6,000 distinct CDR3 sequences. TRB was amplified from around 0.25 ug of peripheral blood genomic DNA per sample. In addition, the sample was reused for a study of T cell repertoires in aging, cancer and after chemotherapy.

Sequencing was carried out using peripheral blood. The receptors were gathered from a human donor in good health.

This chain connects TRBV6-1 to TRBJ1-1; TCRdb calls TRBD1, which cannot be checked without DNA. Per the germline V gene, CDR1 is MNHNS and CDR2 is SASEGT. This CDR3 contains 15 residues. CDR3 loop: CASSERTGQNTEAFF.

This clonotype is identified as medium-sized (0.01 to 0.1%) from frequency. The chain links TRBV30 to TRBJ1-5; TCRdb's D gene call, TRBD1, goes unchecked for lack of DNA. Germline loops: CDR1 GTSNPN, CDR2 SVGIG (reference sequence). The CDR3 has 14 residues. The CDR3 spells CAWSADSGEQPQHF. The variable domain in full, completed from reference TRBV30 and TRBJ1-5, reads SQTIHQWPATLVQPVGSPLSLECTVEGTSNPNLYWYRQAAGRGLQLLFYSVGIGQISSEVPQNLSASRPQDRQFILSSKKLLLSDSGFYLCAWSADSGEQPQHFGDGTRLSIL.

This clonotype is classed as medium-sized by frequency. This chain connects TRBV5-4 to TRBJ2-6; the D gene TCRdb calls, TRBD1, cannot be checked with no DNA. This CDR3 comprises 18 residues. CDR1 is SGHNT, CDR2 YYREEE, per germline (reference sequence). CDR3 sequence: CASSPWTGGASGANVLTF.

This clonotype is deemed large by its frequency. CDR3 sequence: CASSPRPRGGDTDTQYF. The rearrangement uses TRBV4-3 and TRBJ2-3; the D call from TCRdb, TRBD2, cannot be confirmed without DNA. The CDR3 is 17 residues long. Germline V gene sequence: CDR1 LGHNA, CDR2 YSLEER.

This clonotype is large by frequency. CDR3: CASSRGIGSQETQYF. This chain uses TRBV27 with TRBJ2-5; with no DNA, the TCRdb D assignment of TRBD1 cannot be verified. The CDR3 totals 15 residues. CDR1 is MNHEY, CDR2 SMNVEV, per germline (reference sequence).

This clonotype is identified as medium-sized (0.01 to 0.1%) from frequency. The V and J genes are TRBV6-6 and TRBJ2-2; TCRdb's D call of TRBD2 is untestable without DNA. This CDR3 spans 15 amino acids. CDR1 is MNHNY and CDR2 is SVGAGI in the germline V gene (reference sequence). This chain's CDR3 is CASSPRDWNTGELFF.

This CDR3 reads CASSPFQRQETQYF. V is TRBV5-1 and J is TRBJ2-5; TCRdb selects TRBD2, and the lack of DNA leaves this call unchecked. In germline, CDR1 is SGHRS, CDR2 YFSETQ. The CDR3 is made up of 14 amino acids.

Frequency places this clonotype as medium-sized (0.01 to 0.1%). The chain uses TRBV27 and TRBJ2-7. The CDR3 is 13 amino acids. Per germline, CDR1 MNHEY and CDR2 SMNVEV (reference sequence). The CDR3 reads CASSFRQYYEQYF.

This clonotype is labeled medium-sized based on frequency. This rearrangement joins TRBV29-1 to TRBJ2-3; TCRdb calls TRBD2, which cannot be checked without DNA. There are 15 residues in the CDR3. Germline CDR1 reads SQVTM; CDR2 reads ANQGSEA. CDR3 sequence reads: CSVGTSGRAADTQYF.

The chain uses TRBV5-1 and TRBJ2-5; TCRdb designates TRBD1, a call that cannot be tested without DNA. This CDR3 region has 16 residues. The germline V gene has CDR1 SGHRS and CDR2 YFSETQ. CDR3 sequence reads: CASSLLPGQQRETQYF. Supplemented by reference TRBV5-1 and TRBJ2-5, the full variable domain reads KAGVTQTPRYLIKTRGQQVTLSCSPISGHRSVSWYQQTPGQGLQFLFEYFSETQRNKGNFPGRFSGRQFSNSRSEMNVSTLELGDSALYLCASSLLPGQQRETQYFGPGTRLLVL.

Frequency places this clonotype as medium-sized. The CDR3 region is CASSIEVPSGVSYEQYF. The chain carries TRBV19 and TRBJ2-7; TCRdb returns TRBD2, unconfirmable since there is no DNA. The CDR3 totals 17 residues. CDR1 and CDR2 from the germline V gene are LNHDA and SQIVND (reference sequence).

Judged by frequency, this clonotype is medium-sized. V usage is TRBV6-6 and J usage is TRBJ2-7. CDR1 MNHNY and CDR2 SVGAGI come from the germline V gene (reference sequence). This CDR3 region has 11 residues. This CDR3 is CASSLVYEQYF.

The rearrangement joins TRBV6-5 to TRBJ2-7. Germline V gene lookup returns CDR1 MNHEY and CDR2 SVGAGI. This CDR3 comprises 16 residues. The CDR3 here is CASSRTRADPSYEQYF.

Considering frequency, this clonotype is medium-sized. The V gene is TRBV6-6, the J gene TRBJ2-2; the D gene TCRdb calls, TRBD1, cannot be checked with no DNA. This CDR3 has 14 amino acids. Germline-derived CDR1 and CDR2 are MNHNY and SVGAGI (reference sequence). CDR3 protein: CASRPRVGTGELFF.

The CDR3 protein is CASSLRNPYEQYF. This sequence joins TRBV11-2 and TRBJ2-7. Looked up from germline, CDR1 is SGHAT and CDR2 is FQNNGV. The CDR3 consists of 13 residues.

CDR3: CSASKGMSDTQYF. V usage is TRBV20-1 and J usage is TRBJ2-3; TCRdb designates TRBD1, a call that cannot be tested without DNA. The CDR3 covers 13 residues. Germline assignment: CDR1 DFQATT and CDR2 SNEGSKA (reference sequence).

Measured by frequency, this clonotype is medium-sized. The chain couples TRBV13 to TRBJ2-1. The CDR3 consists of 13 residues. Germline assignment: CDR1 PRHDT and CDR2 FYEKMQ (reference sequence). CDR3 loop: CASSFGLNNEQFF. Full variable domain (rest looked up from reference TRBV13 and TRBJ2-1): AAGVIQSPRHLIKEKRETATLKCYPIPRHDTVYWYQQGPGQDPQFLISFYEKMQSDKGSIPDRFSAQQFSDYHSELNMSSLELGDSALYFCASSFGLNNEQFFGPGTRLTVL.

Its frequency marks this clonotype as medium-sized. The rearrangement uses TRBV5-4 and TRBJ2-1. The germline V gene encodes CDR1 SGHNT and CDR2 YYREEE (reference sequence). The CDR3 runs to 14 residues. The chain's CDR3 is CASSLRQGAGEQFF.

According to its frequency, this clonotype is medium-sized. This rearrangement joins TRBV7-6 to TRBJ2-1; there is no DNA to check the TCRdb D call of TRBD1. The CDR3 is made up of 12 amino acids. Germline V CDR1 and CDR2: SGHVS, FNYEAQ. This chain's CDR3 is CASSPLENEQFF.

This clonotype counts as medium-sized (0.01 to 0.1%) by frequency. V usage is TRBV6-5 and J usage is TRBJ2-1; TCRdb names TRBD2, which stays unverified in the absence of DNA. CDR3 length: 14 amino acids. The germline gives CDR1 MNHEY, CDR2 SVGAGI. The CDR3 here is CASKSGFGNNEQFF.

The rearrangement links TRBV30 to TRBJ2-6; the D gene TCRdb calls, TRBD1, cannot be checked with no DNA. The germline gives CDR1 GTSNPN, CDR2 SVGIG (reference sequence). CDR3 length: 14 amino acids. CDR3 sequence reads: CAWSRAGRANVLTF.

The gene calls are TRBV28 and TRBJ2-1. This CDR3 comprises 11 residues. Germline CDR1 is MDHEN and CDR2 is SYDVKM. CDR3 sequence: CASSLRKEQFF.

The chain has TRBV27 and TRBJ2-1; as DNA is missing, the TRBD2 call by TCRdb cannot be tested. CDR3 length: 16 residues. Germline loops: CDR1 MNHEY, CDR2 SMNVEV (reference sequence). CDR3 region: CASSSKDAKDYNEQFF.

J is TRBJ2-1 and V is TRBV20-1; with no DNA, the TCRdb D assignment of TRBD2 cannot be verified. CDR1 DFQATT and CDR2 SNEGSKA come from the germline V gene (reference sequence). This CDR3 contains 14 residues. The CDR3 loop is CSAAGIRTYNEQFF.

This sequence joins TRBV18 and TRBJ2-7; the TCRdb D gene call, TRBD1, has no DNA to confirm it. CDR3 length: 15 residues. In germline, CDR1 is KGHSH, CDR2 LQKENI. The CDR3 sequence: CASSPRTGNAYEQYF.

The V and J genes are TRBV6-4 and TRBJ2-2; TCRdb proposes TRBD1, but this gene call is untestable without DNA. Germline lookup yields CDR1 MRHNA and CDR2 SNTAGT. The CDR3 contains 14 residues. CDR3 sequence: CASSQGAETGELFF.

V and J are TRBV11-2 and TRBJ2-1; TCRdb indicates TRBD2, and absent DNA this call remains unverified. Germline loops: CDR1 SGHAT, CDR2 FQNNGV. The CDR3 length is 14 residues. The chain's CDR3 is CASSLSLADNEQFF.

This clonotype registers medium-sized by frequency. This chain joins TRBV30 and TRBJ2-1; the TCRdb call, TRBD2, lacks DNA for checking. This CDR3 contains 16 residues. Germline V gene sequence: CDR1 GTSNPN, CDR2 SVGIG (reference sequence). The CDR3 sequence is CAWSQTRSRRDNEQFF.

The chain uses TRBV5-8 and TRBJ2-2. Germline CDR1 and CDR2: SGHTS and YDEGEE. The CDR3 has 12 amino acids. The CDR3 sequence: CASSLVAGELFF.

The rearrangement joins TRBV12-3 or TRBV12-4 to TRBJ1-2. The CDR3 is 13 residues long. CDR3 sequence reads: CASSELELYGYTF.

Considering frequency, this clonotype is medium-sized (0.01 to 0.1%). The chain employs TRBV13 and TRBJ2-2. The CDR3 contains 13 residues. Germline CDR1 PRHDT, CDR2 FYEKMQ (reference sequence). The CDR3 is CASSLGNTGELFF.

This clonotype registers medium-sized by frequency. CDR3 sequence reads: CATSRGPSRGNNEQFF. The gene calls are TRBV15 and TRBJ2-1; the D call from TCRdb, TRBD1, cannot be confirmed without DNA. The CDR3 extends over 16 amino acids. Per the germline V gene, CDR1 is LNHNV and CDR2 is YYDKDF (reference sequence). The entire variable domain, with the rest obtained from reference TRBV15 and TRBJ2-1, is as follows: DAMVIQNPRYQVTQFGKPVTLSCSQTLNHNVMYWYQQKSSQAPKLLFHYYDKDFNNEADTPDNFQSRRPNTSFCFLDIRSPGLGDTAMYLCATSRGPSRGNNEQFFGPGTRLTVL.